These 27 T cell receptor beta chains were all obtained from the same sample, sequenced in a study of cytomegalovirus exposure and HLA in healthy donors. The PCR employed 60 Vbeta primers together with 13 Jbeta primers. This table comes from immunoSEQ multiplex PCR, and its TCRdb copy is limited to in-frame clones, with some not included. The table records fewer than 200,000 clones, about an eighth of them present only once. Sequencing used PBMCs. Receptor source: a middle-aged man in good health and CMV-seropositive.

This clone was counted between two and nine times. The CDR3 DNA sequence: TGTGCCAGCAGCCGGGACATCCGGACCTATAATTCACCCCTCCACTTT. Translated: CASSRDIRTYNSPLHF. The chain uses TRBV7-2 and TRBJ1-6, with D possibly TRBD1 on 6 matching bases. The CDR3 contains 16 residues. Germline V CDR1 and CDR2: SGHTA, FQGNSA. The V and J ends lost 5 bases and 2 bases respectively, with 13 bases between them.

This clone was observed a handful of times. V usage is TRBV2 and J usage is TRBJ1-2, with 9 positions matching TRBD1. The germline CDR1 and CDR2 sequences are SNHLY and FYNNEI. After removal of 2 bases from V and 6 bases from J, the junction contained 1 base not matched to a gene. This CDR3 has 13 residues. The DNA for the CDR3 is TGTGCCAGCAGTGAATGGGACAGGGATGGCTACACCTTC. It specifies CASSEWDRDGYTF.

The DNA of the CDR3 is TGTGCCAGCCAACTAGCGGCTAGCACAGATACGCAGTATTTT. Its translation is CASQLAASTDTQYF. This sequence joins TRBV18 and TRBJ2-3, with 8 bases matching TRBD2. Germline CDR1 and CDR2: KGHSH and LQKENI. Unmatched junction bases numbered 4, after V lost 8 bases and J lost 0 bases. This CDR3 is built from 14 residues.

The genes are TRBV20-1 and TRBJ1-2; no firm D call. The germline V gene has CDR1 DFQATT and CDR2 SNEGSKA (reference sequence). The CDR3 sequence is 11 residues long. Trimming took off 2 bases at V and 3 bases at J, with 4 bases between the two ends. Here the CDR3 reads CSARSYYGYTF. CDR3 coding DNA: TGCAGTGCTAGATCCTACTATGGCTACACCTTC.

The V gene is TRBV28, the J gene TRBJ1-1; 11 bases fit TRBD1. The CDR3 totals 17 residues. Trimming removed 6 bases from V and 5 bases from J; junction bases left unmatched: 14. The germline gives CDR1 MDHEN, CDR2 SYDVKM. The CDR3 sequence: CASRTVLGTGGRTEAFF. The CDR3 bases are TGTGCCAGCAGGACCGTCCTCGGGACAGGGGGTCGGACTGAAGCTTTCTTT. The full variable domain, rest sourced from reference TRBV28 and TRBJ1-1, is DVKVTQSSRYLVKRTGEKVFLECVQDMDHENMFWYRQDPGLGLRLIYFSYDVKMKEKGDIPEGYSVSREKKERFSLILESASTNQTSMYLCASRTVLGTGGRTEAFFGQGTRLTVV.

The chain carries TRBV27 and TRBJ2-5; 12 nucleotides line up with TRBD1. CDR1 is MNHEY and CDR2 is SMNVEV in the germline V gene (reference sequence). J was trimmed by 5 bases and V by 5 bases; bases with no gene match: 12. The CDR3 is 17 residues long. The CDR3 reads CASSQSGTGGVGETQYF. CDR3 sequence (DNA): TGTGCCAGCAGTCAATCCGGGACAGGGGGCGTCGGTGAGACCCAGTACTTC.

The chain links TRBV5-4 to TRBJ2-2; D is possibly TRBD1 (6 bases). Trimming left V 1 base short and J 7 bases short, with 11 bases between. CDR1 is SGHNT and CDR2 is YYREEE in the germline V gene (reference sequence). There are 14 residues in the CDR3. Here the CDR3 reads CASSLLGAVGELFF. The CDR3 DNA reads TGTGCCAGCAGCTTGTTGGGGGCAGTCGGGGAGCTGTTTTTT.

This clone was seen only a few times. This chain connects TRBV19 to TRBJ1-5; unclear D gene. This CDR3 is 14 amino acids long. Trimming took off 0 bases at V and 11 bases at J, with 14 bases between the two ends. CDR1 and CDR2 (germline): LNHDA, SQIVND (reference sequence). The CDR3 here is CASSIEEGLGSQHF. DNA of the CDR3: TGTGCCAGTAGTATAGAGGAGGGTCTGGGGTCCCAGCATTTT.

This clone was detected a few times. The gene calls are TRBV19 and TRBJ1-1; TRBD1 matches 7 bases. Germline CDR1 LNHDA, CDR2 SQIVND (reference sequence). This CDR3 region has 15 residues. V lost 4 bases, J lost 2 bases, and 7 bases stayed unmatched. CDR3 coding DNA: TGTGCCAGTAGTAAAAGGGGACAGTCTAACACTGAAGCTTTCTTT. This encodes CASSKRGQSNTEAFF.

V is TRBV5-5 and J is TRBJ1-3; D is unresolved. The germline V gene encodes CDR1 SGHKS and CDR2 YYEKEE (reference sequence). The CDR3 runs 12 residues. V was pared by 0 bases and J by 8 bases, with 6 bases between. This CDR3 is CASSLDQDTIYF. CDR3 DNA sequence: TGTGCCAGCAGCTTGGATCAGGACACCATATATTTT.

This clone was counted between two and nine times. The J gene is TRBJ2-2, the V gene TRBV7-2; D perhaps matches TRBD1 (6 bases). The CDR3 contains 15 residues. V was trimmed by 2 bases and J by 6 bases, leaving 13 bases between them. In germline, CDR1 is SGHTA, CDR2 FQGNSA. This CDR3 reads CASSLSPRGAGELFF. CDR3 bases: TGTGCCAGCAGCTTAAGCCCCAGGGGAGCCGGGGAGCTGTTTTTT.

This clone was observed a handful of times. DNA for the CDR3: TGTGCCAGTAGTATAGGTGCAGGGGGCACTGAAGCTTTCTTT. Its protein is CASSIGAGGTEAFF. The chain uses TRBV19 and TRBJ1-1, with 7 bases fitting TRBD1. The germline CDR1 and CDR2 sequences are LNHDA and SQIVND (reference sequence). Losses at the gene ends were 1 base for V and 4 bases for J; bases not matched to a gene: 3. This CDR3 contains 14 residues. Looking up the rest from reference TRBV19 and TRBJ1-1 gives the full variable domain: DGGITQSPKYLFRKEGQNVTLSCEQNLNHDAMYWYRQDPGQGLRLIYYSQIVNDFQKGDIAEGYSVSREKKESFPLTVTSAQKNPTAFYLCASSIGAGGTEAFFGQGTRLTVV.

This clone was picked up a small number of times. The chain employs TRBV2 and TRBJ2-7; the D gene is possibly TRBD1 (5 bases). The CDR3 length is 11 residues. Deletions cut 6 bases from V and 4 bases from J, with 7 bases between. From germline, CDR1 is SNHLY and CDR2 FYNNEI. In DNA, the CDR3 is TGTGCCAGCAGCCAGGGATACGAGCAGTACGTC. Protein sequence: CASSQGYEQYV.

The CDR3: CSAAPASGGFNEQFF. The CDR3, as DNA: TGCAGCGCTGCCCCCGCTAGCGGGGGGTTCAATGAGCAGTTCTTC. V gene TRBV29-1 combines with J gene TRBJ2-1; 11 nucleotides match TRBD2. The V and J ends lost 7 bases and 6 bases, in that order; junction bases with no gene match: 11. Germline V gene data show CDR1 as SQVTM and CDR2 as ANQGSEA. The CDR3 contains 15 residues.

The chain carries TRBV6-6 and TRBJ1-4; D not resolved. Germline V gene data show CDR1 as MNHNY and CDR2 as SVGAGI (reference sequence). The length of the CDR3 is 11 residues. The V end was cut by 6 bases, the J end by 8 bases, with 7 bases between. The CDR3 sequence: CASSREEKLFF. CDR3 coding DNA: TGTGCCAGCAGCCGAGAGGAAAAACTGTTTTTT.

The chain has TRBV29-1 and TRBJ2-4, with D uncertain. The V gene's germline CDR1 is SQVTM and CDR2 ANQGSEA. The CDR3 totals 13 residues. V lost 4 bases and J lost 1, with 8 bases in between. The CDR3 reads CSVGLRAKNIQYF. The CDR3 region has the DNA TGCAGCGTTGGTTTGAGGGCCAAAAACATTCAGTACTTC.

This clone came up a few times. The CDR3 DNA follows: TGCGCCAGCAGCCAAGAATCGGGGACAACCTACGAGCAGTACTTC. It specifies CASSQESGTTYEQYF. The V call is TRBV4-3, the J call TRBJ2-7, with D tentatively TRBD1 (6 bases). The V gene lost 0 bases and the J gene lost 2 bases, with 11 bases spanning the gap. Germline loops: CDR1 LGHNA, CDR2 YSLEER. The CDR3 length is 15 residues.

This chain connects TRBV6-1 to TRBJ2-1, with TRBD2 matching over 7 bases. CDR3 length equals 14 residues. Losses at the gene ends were 6 bases for V and 6 bases for J; bases not matched to a gene: 8. The V gene's germline CDR1 is MNHNS and CDR2 SASEGT. As DNA, the CDR3 is TGTGCCAGCAGCAAGACTAGCTTAGGCAATGAGCAGTTCTTC. Translating it yields CASSKTSLGNEQFF.

The table lists this clone with a few counts. The same CDR3 also results from other DNA sequences found in this sample. V gene TRBV28 combines with J gene TRBJ2-7; 8 bases line up with TRBD1. Trimming took 5 bases from V and 2 from J; bases not matched to a gene: 5. Germline CDR1 and CDR2: MDHEN and SYDVKM. This CDR3 region has 14 residues. DNA of the CDR3: TGTGCCAGCAGTATAGGGACAGGAACCTACGAGCAGTACTTC. This gives the protein CASSIGTGTYEQYF.

The J gene is TRBJ1-2, the V gene TRBV9, with a weak D call TRBD1 (5 bases). This CDR3 is 14 amino acids long. CDR1 SGDLS and CDR2 YYNGEE come from the germline V gene. V gave up 0 bases and J gave up 2 bases, with 8 bases separating them. CDR3 DNA sequence: TGTGCCAGCAGCGTAGCGCCAGGGAACTATGGCTACACCTTC. Its translation: CASSVAPGNYGYTF.

The chain uses TRBV27 and TRBJ1-6, with unresolved D. The germline gives CDR1 MNHEY, CDR2 SMNVEV (reference sequence). V lost 1 base and J 7 bases, leaving 8 bases between the germline ends. The CDR3 spans 14 residues. The CDR3 bases are TGTGCCAGCAGTTTATTTCCCCGGAATTCACCCCTCCACTTT. It specifies CASSLFPRNSPLHF.

This clone was counted between two and nine times. The chain recombines TRBV21-1 with TRBJ2-7; the D call of TRBD1 is as the table states it, not checked on the DNA. TRBV21-1 is described as a pseudogene. This CDR3 comprises 17 residues. The CDR3 region has the DNA TGTGCCAGCAGCAAATTACCCCGGGACAGGTTTTCCTACGAGCAGTACGTC. Its translation: CASSKLPRDRFSYEQYV.

The J gene is TRBJ2-3, the V gene TRBV19, with 8 nucleotides matching TRBD1. V dropped 9 bases and J dropped 9; count of bases not matched to a gene: 8. CDR3 size: 12 residues. The germline CDR1 and CDR2 sequences are LNHDA and SQIVND (reference sequence). The CDR3 loop reads CASGQGLLTQYF. The CDR3 DNA sequence: TGTGCCAGCGGACAGGGACTCCTCACGCAGTATTTT.

This chain links TRBV13 with TRBJ2-1, with TRBD2 identical over 10 bases. The germline V gene encodes CDR1 PRHDT and CDR2 FYEKMQ (reference sequence). The CDR3 consists of 14 residues. J gave up 7 bases and V 5 bases, and 5 bases lay outside the gene matches. The CDR3 sequence: CASSSSGLANEQFF. In DNA form, the CDR3 reads TGTGCCAGCAGCAGCTCGGGACTAGCGAATGAGCAGTTCTTC.

V gene TRBV19 combines with J gene TRBJ2-1, with D perhaps TRBD1 (5 bases). The V end lost 6 bases, the J end lost 6 bases, and 12 bases lay between the germline ends. Germline values: CDR1 LNHDA, CDR2 SQIVND (reference sequence). This CDR3 spans 13 amino acids. The CDR3 reads CASRTDARNEQFF. The CDR3 coding sequence is TGTGCCAGTAGGACAGACGCACGCAATGAGCAGTTCTTC.

The chain links TRBV4-2 to TRBJ2-3; TRBD2 aligns across 8 bases. The CDR3 is 16 residues long. Trimming removed 6 bases from V and 1 base from J; junction bases left unmatched: 9. The germline gives CDR1 LGHNA, CDR2 YNFKEQ. CDR3: CASRQTSGGGTDTQYF. The CDR3 bases are TGTGCCAGCAGACAGACCTCGGGGGGGGGCACAGATACGCAGTATTTT.

This chain uses TRBV19 with TRBJ2-2, with 7 positions matching TRBD1. V lost 3 bases and J lost 6; bases outside the gene matches: 4. The germline CDR1 and CDR2 sequences are LNHDA and SQIVND (reference sequence). The CDR3 covers 14 residues. The CDR3 spells CASSMTGTSGELFF. The CDR3 coding sequence is TGTGCCAGTAGTATGACAGGGACGTCCGGGGAGCTGTTTTTT.